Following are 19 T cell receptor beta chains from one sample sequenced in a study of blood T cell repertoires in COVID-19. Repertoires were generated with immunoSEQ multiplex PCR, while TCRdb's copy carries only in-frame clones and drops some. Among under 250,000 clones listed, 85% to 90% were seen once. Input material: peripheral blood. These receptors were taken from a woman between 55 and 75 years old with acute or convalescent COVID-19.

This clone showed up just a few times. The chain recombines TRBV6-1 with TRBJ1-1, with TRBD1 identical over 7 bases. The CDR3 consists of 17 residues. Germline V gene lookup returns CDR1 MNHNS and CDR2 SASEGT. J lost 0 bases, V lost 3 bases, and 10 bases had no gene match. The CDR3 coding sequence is TGTGCCAGCAGTGATGGGGACAGCCTTTGGGTGAACACTGAAGCTTTCTTT. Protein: CASSDGDSLWVNTEAFF.

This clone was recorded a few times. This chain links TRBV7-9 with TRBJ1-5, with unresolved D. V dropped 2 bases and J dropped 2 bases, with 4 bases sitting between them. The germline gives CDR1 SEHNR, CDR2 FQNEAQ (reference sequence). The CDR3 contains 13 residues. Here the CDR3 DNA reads TGTGCCAGCAGCTTATCCGGCAATCAGCCCCAGCATTTT. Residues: CASSLSGNQPQHF. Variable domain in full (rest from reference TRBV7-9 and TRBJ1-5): DTGVSQNPRHKITKRGQNVTFRCDPISEHNRLYWYRQTLGQGPEFLTYFQNEAQLEKSRLLSDRFSAERPKGSFSTLEIQRTEQGDSAMYLCASSLSGNQPQHFGDGTRLSIL.

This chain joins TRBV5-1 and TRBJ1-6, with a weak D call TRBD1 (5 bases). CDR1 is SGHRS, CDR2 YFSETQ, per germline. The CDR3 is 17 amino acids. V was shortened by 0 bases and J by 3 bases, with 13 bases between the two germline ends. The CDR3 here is CASSLVPAGNYNSPLHF. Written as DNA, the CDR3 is TGCGCCAGCAGCTTGGTTCCCGCAGGGAACTATAATTCACCCCTCCACTTT.

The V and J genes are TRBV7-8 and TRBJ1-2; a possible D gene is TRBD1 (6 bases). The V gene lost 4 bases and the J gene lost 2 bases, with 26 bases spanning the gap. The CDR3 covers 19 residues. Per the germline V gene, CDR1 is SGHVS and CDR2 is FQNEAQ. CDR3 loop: CASSSRRNGTGGTNYGYTF. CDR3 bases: TGTGCCAGCAGCTCACGGAGAAACGGGACGGGAGGGACAAACTATGGCTACACCTTC.

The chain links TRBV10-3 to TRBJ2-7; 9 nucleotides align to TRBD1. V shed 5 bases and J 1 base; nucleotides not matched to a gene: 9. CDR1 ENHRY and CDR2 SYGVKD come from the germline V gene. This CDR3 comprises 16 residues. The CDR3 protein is CAISPTGTGRSYEQYF. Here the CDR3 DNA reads TGTGCCATCAGTCCAACCGGGACAGGGAGATCCTACGAGCAGTACTTC.

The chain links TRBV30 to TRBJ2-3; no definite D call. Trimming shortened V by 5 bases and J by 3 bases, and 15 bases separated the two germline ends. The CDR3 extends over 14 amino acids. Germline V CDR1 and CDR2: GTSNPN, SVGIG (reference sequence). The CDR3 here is CAWSRYTETDTQYF. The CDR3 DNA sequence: TGTGCCTGGTCCAGGTACACTGAAACAGATACGCAGTATTTT.

CDR3 coding DNA: TGTGCCAGCGGGGGCCAGGGGGGCTCCTACAATGAGCAGTTCTTC. This translates into CASGGQGGSYNEQFF. V and J are TRBV7-9 and TRBJ2-1; tentative D call: TRBD1 (7 bases). The CDR3 sequence is 15 residues long. Germline loops: CDR1 SEHNR, CDR2 FQNEAQ (reference sequence). Trimming left V 8 bases short and J 0 bases short, with 14 bases between.

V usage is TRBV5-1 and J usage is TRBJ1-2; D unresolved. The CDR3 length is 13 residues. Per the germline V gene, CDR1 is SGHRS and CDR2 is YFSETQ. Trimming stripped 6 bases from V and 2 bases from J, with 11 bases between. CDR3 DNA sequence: TGCGCCAGCAATGCGGCGGGGAACTATGGCTACACCTTC. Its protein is CASNAAGNYGYTF.

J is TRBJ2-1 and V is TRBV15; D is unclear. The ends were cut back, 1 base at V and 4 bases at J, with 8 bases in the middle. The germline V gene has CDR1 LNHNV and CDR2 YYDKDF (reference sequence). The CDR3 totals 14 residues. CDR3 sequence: CATSRVTRYNEQFF. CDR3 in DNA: TGTGCCACCAGCAGAGTGACACGGTACAATGAGCAGTTCTTC.

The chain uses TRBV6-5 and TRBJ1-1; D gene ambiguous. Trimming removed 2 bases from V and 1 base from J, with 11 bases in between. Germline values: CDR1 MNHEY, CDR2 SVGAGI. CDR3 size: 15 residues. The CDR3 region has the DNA TGTGCCAGCAGTTACGATTCGAGGGAGAACACTGAAGCTTTCTTT. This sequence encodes CASSYDSRENTEAFF.

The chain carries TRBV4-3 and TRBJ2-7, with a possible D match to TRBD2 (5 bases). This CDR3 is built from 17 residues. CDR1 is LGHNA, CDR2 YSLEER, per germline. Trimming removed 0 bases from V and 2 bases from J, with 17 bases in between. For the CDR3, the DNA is TGCGCCAGCAGCCAAGATTATAGGCAGGACTGGACCTACGAGCAGTACTTC. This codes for CASSQDYRQDWTYEQYF.

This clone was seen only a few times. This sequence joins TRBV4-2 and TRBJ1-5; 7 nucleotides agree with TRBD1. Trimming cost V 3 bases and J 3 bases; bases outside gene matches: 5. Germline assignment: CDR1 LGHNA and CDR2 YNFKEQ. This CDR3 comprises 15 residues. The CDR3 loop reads CASSQATGFNQPQHF. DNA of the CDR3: TGTGCCAGCAGCCAGGCGACAGGGTTCAATCAGCCCCAGCATTTT.

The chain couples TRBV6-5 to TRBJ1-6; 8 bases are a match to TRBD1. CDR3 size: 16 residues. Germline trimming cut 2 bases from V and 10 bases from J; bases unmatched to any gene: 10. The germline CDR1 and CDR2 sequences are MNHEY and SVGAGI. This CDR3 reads CASSYRLGTGSSPLHF. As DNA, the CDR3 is TGTGCCAGCAGTTACCGATTGGGGACAGGTTCATCACCCCTCCACTTT.

CDR3 in DNA: TGTGCCAGCAGCCCCCTAGCGGGAGGCGGTGAGACCCAGTACTTC. Amino acids: CASSPLAGGGETQYF. The chain has TRBV28 and TRBJ2-5, with TRBD2 matching over 11 bases. CDR3 length equals 15 residues. In germline, CDR1 is MDHEN, CDR2 SYDVKM. After removal of 6 bases from V and 5 bases from J, the junction contained 8 bases not matched to a gene.

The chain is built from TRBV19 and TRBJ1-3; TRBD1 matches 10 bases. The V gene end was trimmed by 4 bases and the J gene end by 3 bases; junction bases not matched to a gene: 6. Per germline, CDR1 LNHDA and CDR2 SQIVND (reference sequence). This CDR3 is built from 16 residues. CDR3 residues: CASSRKTGGSGNTIYF. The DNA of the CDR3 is TGTGCCAGTAGTAGGAAGACAGGGGGCAGTGGAAACACCATATATTTT.

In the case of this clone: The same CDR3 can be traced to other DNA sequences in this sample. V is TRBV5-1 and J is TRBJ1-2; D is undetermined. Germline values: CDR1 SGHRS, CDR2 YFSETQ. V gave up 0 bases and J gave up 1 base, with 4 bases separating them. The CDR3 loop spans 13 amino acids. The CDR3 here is CASSLDGNYGYTF. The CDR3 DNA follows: TGCGCCAGCAGCTTGGACGGTAACTATGGCTACACCTTC.

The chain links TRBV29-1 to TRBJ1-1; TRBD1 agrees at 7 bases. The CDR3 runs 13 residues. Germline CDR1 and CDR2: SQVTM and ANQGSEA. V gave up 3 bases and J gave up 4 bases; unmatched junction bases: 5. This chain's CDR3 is CSVERDRGTEAFF. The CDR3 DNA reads TGCAGCGTTGAGAGGGACAGAGGCACTGAAGCTTTCTTT.

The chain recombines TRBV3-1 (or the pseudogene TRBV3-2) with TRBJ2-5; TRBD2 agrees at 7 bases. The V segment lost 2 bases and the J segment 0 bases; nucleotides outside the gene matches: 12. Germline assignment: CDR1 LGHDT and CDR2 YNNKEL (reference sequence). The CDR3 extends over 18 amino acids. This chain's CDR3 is CASSQRLGGRADQETQYF. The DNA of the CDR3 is TGTGCCAGCAGCCAACGTTTAGGAGGGAGGGCCGACCAAGAGACCCAGTACTTC.

CDR3 amino acids: CASSQEWPRTEAFF. The CDR3 coding sequence is TGTGCCAGCAGCCAAGAGTGGCCTCGCACTGAAGCTTTCTTT. V is TRBV3-1 (or the pseudogene TRBV3-2) and J is TRBJ1-1; D unclear. V lost 0 bases and J lost 4, with 9 bases in between. This CDR3 spans 14 amino acids. CDR1 is LGHDT, CDR2 YNNKEL, per germline (reference sequence).